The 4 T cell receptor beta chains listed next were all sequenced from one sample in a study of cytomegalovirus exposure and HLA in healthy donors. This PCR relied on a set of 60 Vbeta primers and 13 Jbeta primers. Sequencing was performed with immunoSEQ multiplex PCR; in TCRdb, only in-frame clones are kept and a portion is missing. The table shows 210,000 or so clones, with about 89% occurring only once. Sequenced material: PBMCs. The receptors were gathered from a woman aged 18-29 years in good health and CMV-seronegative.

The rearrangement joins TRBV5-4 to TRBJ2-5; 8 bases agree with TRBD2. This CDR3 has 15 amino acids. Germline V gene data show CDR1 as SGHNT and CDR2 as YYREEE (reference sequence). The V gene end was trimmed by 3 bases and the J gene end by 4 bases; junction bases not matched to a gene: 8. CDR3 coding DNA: TGTGCCAGCAGCTCGGGGACTAGAGGCTTAGAGACCCAGTACTTC. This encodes CASSSGTRGLETQYF.

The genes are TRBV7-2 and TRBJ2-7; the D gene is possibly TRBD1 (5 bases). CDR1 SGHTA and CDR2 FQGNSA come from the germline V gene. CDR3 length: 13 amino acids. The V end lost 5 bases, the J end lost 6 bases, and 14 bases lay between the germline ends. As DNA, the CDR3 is TGTGCCAGCAGCCTTACAGGACCCTTCGAGCAGTACTTC. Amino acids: CASSLTGPFEQYF.

In DNA, the CDR3 is TGCAGCGTTGAATACGGGAGAGGGACCCAGTACTTC. Amino acids: CSVEYGRGTQYF. V and J are TRBV29-1 and TRBJ2-5; the D gene is possibly TRBD2 (6 bases). The CDR3 totals 12 residues. Germline loops: CDR1 SQVTM, CDR2 ANQGSEA. The V and J ends lost 2 bases and 7 bases respectively, with 11 bases between them.

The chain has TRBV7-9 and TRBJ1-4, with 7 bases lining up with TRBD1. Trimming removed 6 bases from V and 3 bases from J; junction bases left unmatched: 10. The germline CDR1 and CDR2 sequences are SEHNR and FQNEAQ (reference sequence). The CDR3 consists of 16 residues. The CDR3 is CASSRQGYWANEKLFF. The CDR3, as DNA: TGTGCCAGCAGTCGACAGGGTTACTGGGCTAATGAAAAACTGTTTTTT.